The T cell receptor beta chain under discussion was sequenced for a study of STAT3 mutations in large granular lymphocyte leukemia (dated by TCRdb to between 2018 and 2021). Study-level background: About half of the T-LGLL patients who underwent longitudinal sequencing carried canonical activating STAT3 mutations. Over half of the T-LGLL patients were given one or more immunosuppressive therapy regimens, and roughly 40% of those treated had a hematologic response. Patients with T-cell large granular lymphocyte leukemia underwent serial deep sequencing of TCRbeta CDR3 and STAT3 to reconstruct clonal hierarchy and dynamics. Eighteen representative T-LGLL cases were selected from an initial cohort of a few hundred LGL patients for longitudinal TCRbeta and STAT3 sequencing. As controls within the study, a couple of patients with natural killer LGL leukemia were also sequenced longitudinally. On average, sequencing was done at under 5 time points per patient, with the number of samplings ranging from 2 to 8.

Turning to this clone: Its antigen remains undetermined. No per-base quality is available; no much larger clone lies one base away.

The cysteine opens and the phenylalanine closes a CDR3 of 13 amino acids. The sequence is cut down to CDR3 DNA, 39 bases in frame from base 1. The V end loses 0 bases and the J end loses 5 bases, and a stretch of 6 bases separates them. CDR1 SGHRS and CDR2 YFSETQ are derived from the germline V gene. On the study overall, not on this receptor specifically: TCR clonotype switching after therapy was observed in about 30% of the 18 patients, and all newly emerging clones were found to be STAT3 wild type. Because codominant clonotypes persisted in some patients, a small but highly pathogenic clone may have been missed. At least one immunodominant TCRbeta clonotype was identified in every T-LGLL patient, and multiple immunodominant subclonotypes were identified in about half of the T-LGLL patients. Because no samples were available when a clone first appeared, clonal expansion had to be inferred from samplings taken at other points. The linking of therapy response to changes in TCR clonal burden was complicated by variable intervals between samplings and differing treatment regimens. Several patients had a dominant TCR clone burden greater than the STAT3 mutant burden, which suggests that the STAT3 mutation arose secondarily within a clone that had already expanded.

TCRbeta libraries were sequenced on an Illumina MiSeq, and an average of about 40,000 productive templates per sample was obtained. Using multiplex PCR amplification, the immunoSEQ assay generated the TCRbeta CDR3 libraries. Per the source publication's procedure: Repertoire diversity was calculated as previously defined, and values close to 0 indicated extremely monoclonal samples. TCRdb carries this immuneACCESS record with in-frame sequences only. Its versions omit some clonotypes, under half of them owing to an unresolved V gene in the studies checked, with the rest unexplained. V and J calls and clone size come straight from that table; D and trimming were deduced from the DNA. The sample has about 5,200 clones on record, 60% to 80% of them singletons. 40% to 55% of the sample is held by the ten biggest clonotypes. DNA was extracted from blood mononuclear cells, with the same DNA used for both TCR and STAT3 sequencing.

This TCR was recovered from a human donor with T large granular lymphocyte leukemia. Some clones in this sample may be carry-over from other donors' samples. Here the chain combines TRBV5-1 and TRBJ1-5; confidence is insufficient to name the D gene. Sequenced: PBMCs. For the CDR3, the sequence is CASSLDLDQPQHF. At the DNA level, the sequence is TGCGCCAGCAGCTTGGACCTCGATCAGCCCCAGCATTTT.